The entry that follows covers one T cell receptor (beta chain) sequence. This entry comes from a study of cytomegalovirus exposure and HLA in healthy donors. In the study overall: There were about 85 million unique TCRs (from HLA-typed donors) in an early data release.

Primers: 60 Vbeta forward and 13 Jbeta reverse. Original analysis: An analysis that came later counted tens of millions of unique TCR beta chains, roughly 11 million shared. TCRdb's table, derived via immunoSEQ multiplex PCR, lists solely in-frame clones and lacks some. D and trimming were read from the DNA, whereas the V and J calls and clone size are those reported in that table. Among some 120,000 clones listed, about four fifths were seen once. The CDR3 contains 12 residues. The specimen sequenced was PBMCs. The rearrangement uses TRBV21-1 and TRBJ2-7; the tabulated D call, TRBD2, remains unverified against the DNA. TRBV21-1 is an annotated pseudogene. The origin of this receptor is a man aged 40-49 years in good health and CMV-seronegative. The CDR3 protein is CARTSGTYEQYF. The CDR3 nucleotides read TGTGCCAGGACTAGCGGAACCTACGAGCAGTACTTC.